This TCR beta chain was documented in a study of OX40 agonist ivuxolimab in advanced cancers. TCRdb's table, derived via immunoSEQ multiplex PCR, lists solely in-frame clones and lacks some. The repertoire holds over 95,000 clones, with 70% to 90% as singletons. V dropped 8 bases and J dropped 3 bases, with 7 bases sitting between them. The CDR3 sequence is 11 residues long. CDR1 and CDR2 from the germline V gene are SNHLY and FYNNEI. This chain joins TRBV2 and TRBJ1-1; D unclear. This material consisted of CD4+ or CD8+ T cells sorted from blood, taken in a trial of the OX40 agonist ivuxolimab. This receptor was taken from an adult with an advanced solid tumor such as melanoma, head and neck, liver or kidney cancer. CDR3 residues: CASHRHTEAFF. DNA of the CDR3: TGTGCCAGCCATCGACACACTGAAGCTTTCTTT.